This T cell receptor (beta chain) was sequenced in a study of blood T cell repertoires in COVID-19. Across the whole study: Both acute and convalescent COVID-19 samples were obtained from the United States, Italy and Spain. The analysed material was cDNA or gDNA that came from T cells, B-cell-depleted T cells, or PBMCs.

Method: immunoSEQ multiplex PCR; TCRdb's copy keeps in-frame clones and lacks some. The sample contains about 160,000 clones, around 87% of which appear only once. Deletions cut 1 base from V and 4 bases from J, with 4 bases between. CDR1 is SEHNR, CDR2 FQNEAQ, per germline (reference sequence). The CDR3 runs 12 residues. Participants came from about 23 US areas, aged roughly 18 to 89 years. Which cohort a participant joined came from the clinical history participants gave. This chain joins TRBV7-9 and TRBJ1-2; D remains unclear. The material sequenced was PBMCs or T cells enriched from blood (not recorded which). The receptor comes from a woman in her forties or fifties who had recovered from COVID-19. The CDR3 sequence: CASSLGSYGYTF. The CDR3 bases are TGTGCCAGCAGCTTAGGCAGCTATGGCTACACCTTC.